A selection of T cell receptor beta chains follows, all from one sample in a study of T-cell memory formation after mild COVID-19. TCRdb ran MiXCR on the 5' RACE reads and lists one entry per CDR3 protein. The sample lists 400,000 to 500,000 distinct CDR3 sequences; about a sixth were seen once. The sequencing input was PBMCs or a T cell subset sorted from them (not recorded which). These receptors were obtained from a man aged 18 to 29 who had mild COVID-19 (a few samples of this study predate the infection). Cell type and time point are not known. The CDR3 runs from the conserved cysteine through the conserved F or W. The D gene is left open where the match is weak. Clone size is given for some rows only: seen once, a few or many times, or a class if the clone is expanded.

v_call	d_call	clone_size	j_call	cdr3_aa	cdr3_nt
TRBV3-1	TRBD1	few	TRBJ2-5	CASSTTRDSHGAQYF	TGTGCCAGCAGTACGACCCGGGACAGTCACGGGGCCCAGTACTTC
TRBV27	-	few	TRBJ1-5	CASSLGGSFNQPQHF	TGTGCCAGCAGTTTGGGGGGGAGTTTCAATCAGCCCCAGCATTTT
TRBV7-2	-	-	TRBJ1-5	CASSFPGQSHSNQPQHF	TGTGCCAGCAGCTTCCCCGGACAGTCTCATAGCAATCAGCCCCAGCATTTT
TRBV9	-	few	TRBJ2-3	CASSSGGLLGTDTQYF	TGTGCCAGCAGCTCCGGAGGGCTCCTAGGCACAGATACGCAGTATTTT
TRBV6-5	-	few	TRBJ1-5	CASSYGARQPQHF	TGTGCCAGCAGTTACGGTGCAAGGCAGCCCCAGCATTTT
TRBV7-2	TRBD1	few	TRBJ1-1	CASSSQGSDTEAFF	TGTGCCAGCAGCTCACAGGGGAGCGACACTGAAGCTTTCTTT
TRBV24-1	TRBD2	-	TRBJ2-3	CATAGTSGVGRGTDTQYF	TGTGCCACCGCCGGGACTAGCGGGGTGGGGCGGGGCACAGATACGCAGTATTTT
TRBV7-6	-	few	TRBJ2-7	CASGPGDYEQYF	TGTGCCAGCGGCCCAGGTGACTACGAGCAGTACTTC
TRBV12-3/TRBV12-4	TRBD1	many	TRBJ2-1	CASNAGTGSYNEQFF	TGTGCCAGCAATGCCGGGACAGGCTCCTACAATGAGCAGTTCTTC
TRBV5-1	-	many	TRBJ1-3	CASSLGQISGNTIYF	TGCGCCAGCAGCCTGGGACAAATCTCTGGAAACACCATATATTTT
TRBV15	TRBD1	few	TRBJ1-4	CATSRVNPGRQGLGTNEKLFF	TGTGCCACCAGCAGAGTAAACCCAGGGCGACAGGGATTAGGAACTAATGAAAAACTGTTTTTT
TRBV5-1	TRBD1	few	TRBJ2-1	CASGLMPGGAYNEQFF	TGCGCCAGCGGGCTCATGCCAGGGGGCGCCTACAATGAGCAGTTCTTC
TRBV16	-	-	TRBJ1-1	CASSQASTRYTEAFF	TGTGCCAGCAGCCAAGCCTCTACCCGGTACACTGAAGCTTTCTTT
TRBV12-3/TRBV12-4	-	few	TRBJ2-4	CASSSSGHGNIQYF	TGTGCCAGCAGTTCCTCGGGACACGGAAACATTCAGTACTTC
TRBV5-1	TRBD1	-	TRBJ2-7	CASSSGQSTYEQYF	TGCGCCAGCAGCTCGGGACAGTCGACCTACGAGCAGTACTTC
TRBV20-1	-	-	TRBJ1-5	CSARVPRGRETGNQPQHF	TGCAGTGCTAGAGTCCCCAGGGGCAGGGAGACCGGCAATCAGCCCCAGCATTTT
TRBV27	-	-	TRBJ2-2	CATRMGTWNTGELFF	TGTGCCACTCGGATGGGGACTTGGAACACCGGGGAGCTGTTTTTT
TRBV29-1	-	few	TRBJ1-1	CSGRRGDQDTEAFF	TGCAGCGGTCGCCGGGGCGATCAGGACACTGAAGCTTTCTTT
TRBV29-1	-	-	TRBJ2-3	CSVERNRGTDTQYF	TGCAGCGTTGAACGGAATCGAGGGACAGATACGCAGTATTTT
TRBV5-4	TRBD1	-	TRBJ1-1	CASSLAGGQEAFF	TGTGCCAGCAGCTTGGCAGGGGGCCAGGAAGCTTTCTTT
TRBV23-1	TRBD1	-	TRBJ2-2	CASRRDGTGEDTGELFF	TGCGCCAGCAGGCGTGACGGGACAGGGGAGGACACCGGGGAGCTGTTTTTT
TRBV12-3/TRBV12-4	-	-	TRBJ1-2	CASSLAGLNYGYTF	TGTGCCAGCAGTCTTGCCGGTCTTAACTATGGCTACACCTTC
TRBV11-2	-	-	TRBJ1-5	CASSLEPIPGGQPQHF	TGTGCCAGCAGCTTAGAGCCAATACCGGGGGGTCAGCCCCAGCATTTT
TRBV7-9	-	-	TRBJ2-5	CASNSGVLIRTPKTETQYF	TGTGCCAGCAACTCGGGAGTGCTGATCAGGACCCCGAAAACAGAGACCCAGTACTTC
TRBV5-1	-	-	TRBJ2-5	CASSPTMGETQYF	TGCGCCAGCAGCCCAACGATGGGGGAGACCCAGTACTTC
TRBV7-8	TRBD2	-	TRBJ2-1	CASSSGVGRNEQFF	TGTGCCAGCAGCTCGGGGGTCGGGAGGAATGAGCAGTTCTTC
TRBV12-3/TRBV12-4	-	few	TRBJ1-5	CASSLDGLQPQHF	TGTGCCAGCAGTTTAGACGGCCTTCAGCCCCAGCATTTT
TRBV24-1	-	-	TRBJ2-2	CATSDSGGRGTGELFF	TGTGCCACCAGTGACTCCGGGGGGCGAGGCACCGGGGAGCTGTTTTTT
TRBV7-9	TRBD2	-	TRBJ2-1	CASSPEDGLAGFYNEQFF	TGTGCCAGCAGCCCAGAGGATGGACTAGCGGGATTCTACAATGAGCAGTTCTTC
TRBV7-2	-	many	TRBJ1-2	CASSSRGGYGYTF	TGTGCCAGCAGCTCCCGTGGGGGCTATGGCTACACCTTC
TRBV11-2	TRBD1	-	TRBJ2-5	CASSLGTVETQYF	TGTGCCAGCAGCCTTGGGACAGTCGAGACCCAGTACTTC
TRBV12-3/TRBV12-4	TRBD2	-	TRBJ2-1	CASSLSSAGAYNEQFF	TGTGCCAGCAGTTTATCATCAGCGGGGGCGTACAATGAGCAGTTCTTC
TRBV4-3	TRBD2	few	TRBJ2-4	CASSQALGLGGEGIQYF	TGCGCCAGCAGCCAAGCGCTGGGTCTAGGTGGGGAGGGCATTCAGTACTTC
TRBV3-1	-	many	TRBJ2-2	CASSRQGGELFF	TGTGCCAGCAGTCGCCAGGGCGGGGAGCTGTTTTTT
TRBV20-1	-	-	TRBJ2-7	CSARDVQAYEQYF	TGCAGTGCTAGAGATGTCCAGGCCTACGAGCAGTACTTC
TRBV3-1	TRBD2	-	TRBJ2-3	CASSEGGYTDTQYF	TGTGCCAGCAGTGAGGGAGGGTACACAGATACGCAGTATTTT
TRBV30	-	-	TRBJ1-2	CAWHTGPQVTF	TGTGCCTGGCATACCGGGCCTCAGGTCACCTTC
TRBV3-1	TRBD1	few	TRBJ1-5	CASSPRGTGDYQPQHF	TGTGCCAGCAGCCCTAGAGGGACAGGGGATTATCAGCCCCAGCATTTT
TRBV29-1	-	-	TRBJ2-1	CSETGFTRGTYNEQFF	TGCAGCGAAACAGGGTTCACACGCGGGACCTACAATGAGCAGTTCTTC
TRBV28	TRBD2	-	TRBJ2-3	CASSPGLAEYTDTQYF	TGTGCCAGCAGTCCCGGACTAGCGGAATACACAGATACGCAGTATTTT
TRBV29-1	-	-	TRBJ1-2	CSAVTADGYTF	TGCAGCGCCGTTACTGCCGACGGCTACACCTTC
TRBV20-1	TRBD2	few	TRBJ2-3	CSASASGGMTDTQYF	TGCAGTGCTAGTGCTAGCGGGGGGATGACAGATACGCAGTATTTT
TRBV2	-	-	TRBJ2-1	CASAGSSYNEQFF	TGTGCCAGCGCCGGAAGCTCCTACAATGAGCAGTTCTTC
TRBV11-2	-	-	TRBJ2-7	CASRPQGFNIYEQYF	TGTGCCAGCAGACCACAGGGTTTCAATATCTACGAGCAGTACTTC
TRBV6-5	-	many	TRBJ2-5	CASSYQQGRETQYF	TGTGCCAGCAGTTACCAACAGGGGAGGGAGACCCAGTACTTC
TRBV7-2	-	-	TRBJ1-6	CASSLGARNSPLHF	TGTGCCAGCTCCCTAGGGGCGAGGAATTCACCCCTCCACTTT
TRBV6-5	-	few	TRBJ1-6	CASSWHRKNSPLHF	TGTGCCAGCAGTTGGCACAGAAAGAATTCACCCCTCCACTTT
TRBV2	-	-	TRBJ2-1	CASSESSGLAGYNEQFF	TGTGCCAGCAGTGAATCTTCCGGGCTAGCCGGTTACAATGAGCAGTTCTTC
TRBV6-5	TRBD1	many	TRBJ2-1	CASSSGTDSYNEQFF	TGTGCCAGCAGTTCCGGGACAGATTCCTACAATGAGCAGTTCTTC
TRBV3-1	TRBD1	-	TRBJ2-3	CASSQAGTGRTDTQYF	TGTGCCAGCAGCCAAGCCGGGACAGGGCGAACAGATACGCAGTATTTT
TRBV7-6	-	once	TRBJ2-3	CASSLPDSDTQYF	TGTGCCAGCAGCTTACCAGACAGCGATACGCAGTATTTT
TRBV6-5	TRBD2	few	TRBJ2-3	CASSYTESSGGTDTQYF	TGTGCCAGCAGTTACACCGAATCTAGCGGGGGGACAGATACGCAGTATTTT
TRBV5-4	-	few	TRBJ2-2	CASSPAGRRTGELFF	TGTGCCAGCAGCCCGGCAGGGCGGCGCACCGGGGAGCTGTTTTTT
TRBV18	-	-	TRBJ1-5	CASSKASNQPQHF	TGTGCCAGCTCAAAGGCCAGTAACCAGCCCCAGCATTTT